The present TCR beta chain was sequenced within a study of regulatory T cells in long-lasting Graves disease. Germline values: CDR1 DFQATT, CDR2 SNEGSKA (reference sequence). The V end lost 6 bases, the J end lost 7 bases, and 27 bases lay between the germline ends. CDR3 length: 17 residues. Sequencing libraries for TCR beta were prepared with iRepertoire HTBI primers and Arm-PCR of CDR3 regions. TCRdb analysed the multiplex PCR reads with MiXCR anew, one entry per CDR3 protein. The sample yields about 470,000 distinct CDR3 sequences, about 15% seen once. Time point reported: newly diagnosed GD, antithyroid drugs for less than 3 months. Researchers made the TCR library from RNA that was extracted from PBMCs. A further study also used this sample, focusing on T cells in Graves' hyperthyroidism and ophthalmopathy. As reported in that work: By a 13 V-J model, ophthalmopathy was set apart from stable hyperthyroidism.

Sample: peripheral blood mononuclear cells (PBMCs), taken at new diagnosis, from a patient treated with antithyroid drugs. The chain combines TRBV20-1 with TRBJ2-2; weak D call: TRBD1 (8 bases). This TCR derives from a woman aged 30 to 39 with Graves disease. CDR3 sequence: CSAFRTGRGLSIGELFF. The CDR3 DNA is TGCAGTGCCTTTCGGACAGGGAGGGGATTGAGTATCGGGGAGCTGTTTTTT.